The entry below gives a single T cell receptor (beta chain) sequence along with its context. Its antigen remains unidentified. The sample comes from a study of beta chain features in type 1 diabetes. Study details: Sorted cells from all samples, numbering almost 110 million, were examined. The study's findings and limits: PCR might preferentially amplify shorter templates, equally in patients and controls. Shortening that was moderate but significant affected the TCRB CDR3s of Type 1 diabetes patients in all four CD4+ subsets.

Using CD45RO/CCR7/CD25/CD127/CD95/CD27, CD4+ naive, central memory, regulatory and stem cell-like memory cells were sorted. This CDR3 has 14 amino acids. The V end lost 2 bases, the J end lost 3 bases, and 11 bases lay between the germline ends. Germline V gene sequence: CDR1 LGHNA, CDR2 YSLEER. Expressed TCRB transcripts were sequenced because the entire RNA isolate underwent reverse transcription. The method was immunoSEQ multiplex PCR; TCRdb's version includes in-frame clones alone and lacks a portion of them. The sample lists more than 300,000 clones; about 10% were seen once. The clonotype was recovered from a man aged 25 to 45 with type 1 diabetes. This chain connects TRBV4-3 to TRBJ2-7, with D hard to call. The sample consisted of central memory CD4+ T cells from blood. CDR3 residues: CASSQPGSSYEQYF. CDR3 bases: TGCGCCAGCAGCCAACCGGGCTCTAGCTACGAGCAGTACTTC.